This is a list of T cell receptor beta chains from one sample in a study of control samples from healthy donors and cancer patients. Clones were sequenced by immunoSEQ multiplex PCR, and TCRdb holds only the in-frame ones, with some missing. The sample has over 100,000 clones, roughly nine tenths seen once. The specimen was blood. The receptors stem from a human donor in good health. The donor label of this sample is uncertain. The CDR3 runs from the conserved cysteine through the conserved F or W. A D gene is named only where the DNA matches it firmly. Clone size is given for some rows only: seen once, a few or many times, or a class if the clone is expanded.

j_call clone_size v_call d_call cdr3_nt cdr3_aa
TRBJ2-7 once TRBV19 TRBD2 TGTGCCAGTAGTGGCAGATTAGCGGGGGTCTACGAGCAGTACTTC CASSGRLAGVYEQYF
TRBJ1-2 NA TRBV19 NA TGTGCCAGTAGTTCAGCCAGGCCCACTCCCTCGGATGGCTACACCTTC CASSSARPTPSDGYTF
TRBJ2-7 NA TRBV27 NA TGTGCCAGCAGTTTATTGGGCGGAACTTCCTCCTACGAGCAGTACTTC CASSLLGGTSSYEQYF
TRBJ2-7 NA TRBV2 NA TGTGCCAGCCATGCTCCAGTTCAGGGACTTCGGAACGAGCAGTACTTC CASHAPVQGLRNEQYF
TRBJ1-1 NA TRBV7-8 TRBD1 TGTGCCAGCAGCGGCCGACAGGGAAGGGAGAACACTGAAGCTTTCTTT CASSGRQGRENTEAFF
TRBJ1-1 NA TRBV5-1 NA TGCGCCAGCAGCTATGGGGGGGGTCCCACTGAAGCTTTCTTT CASSYGGGPTEAFF
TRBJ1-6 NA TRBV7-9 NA TGTGCCAGCACCGAAAGCTCCTATAATTCACCCCTCCACTTT CASTESSYNSPLHF
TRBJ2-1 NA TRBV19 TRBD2 TGTGCCAGTAGTATTAAGCTAGCGGAATTACTTTACAATGAGCAGTTCTTC CASSIKLAELLYNEQFF
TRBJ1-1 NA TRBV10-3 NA TGTGCCATCAGTGACGAGGGGAACATGAACACTGAAGCTTTCTTT CAISDEGNMNTEAFF
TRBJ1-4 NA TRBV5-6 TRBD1 TGTGCCAGCAGGACGACAGGGGGGAAGGAAAAACTGTTTTTT CASRTTGGKEKLFF
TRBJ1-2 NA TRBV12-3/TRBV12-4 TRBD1 TGTGCCAGCAGTCGGGACAGCTATGGCTACACCTTC CASSRDSYGYTF
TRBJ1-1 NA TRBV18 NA TGTGCCAGCTCACCCCACGTTACTGAAGCTTTCTTT CASSPHVTEAFF
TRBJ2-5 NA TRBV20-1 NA TGCAGTGCTTTTTGGGGGGAGACCCAGTACTTC CSAFWGETQYF
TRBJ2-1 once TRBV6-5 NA TGTGCCAGCGTCGGGCAGCCTCCCGGGGGTGAGCAGTTCTTC CASVGQPPGGEQFF
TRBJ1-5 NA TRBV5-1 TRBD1 TGCGCCAGCAGCTTTGGACAGGGGACTCAGCCCCAGCATTTT CASSFGQGTQPQHF
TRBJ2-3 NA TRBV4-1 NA TGCGCCAGCAGCCAATCGACTTCCCACACAGATACGCAGTATTTT CASSQSTSHTDTQYF